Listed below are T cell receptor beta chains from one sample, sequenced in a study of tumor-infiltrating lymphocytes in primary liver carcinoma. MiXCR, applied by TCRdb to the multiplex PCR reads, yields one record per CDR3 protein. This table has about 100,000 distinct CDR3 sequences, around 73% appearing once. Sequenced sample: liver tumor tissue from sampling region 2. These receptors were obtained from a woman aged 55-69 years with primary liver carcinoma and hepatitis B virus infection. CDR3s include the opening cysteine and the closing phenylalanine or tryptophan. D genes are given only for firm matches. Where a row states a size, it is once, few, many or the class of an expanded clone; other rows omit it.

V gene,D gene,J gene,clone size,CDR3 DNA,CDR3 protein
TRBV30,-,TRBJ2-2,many,TGTGCCTGGATCGAGGGCCGCGGGGAGCTGTTTTTT,CAWIEGRGELFF
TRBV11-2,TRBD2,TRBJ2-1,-,TGTGCCAGCAGTTGGATTAGCGGGGCAGAGGAGTTCTTC,CASSWISGAEEFF
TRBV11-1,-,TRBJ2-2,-,TGTGCCAGCATAAAACAGGGTGTTGACACATGGGAGCTGTTTTTT,CASIKQGVDTWELFF
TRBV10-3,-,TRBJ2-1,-,TGTGCCATCGATCAAGGGGGGAAGAGGGGGAGAATCAATGAGCAGTTCTTC,CAIDQGGKRGRINEQFF
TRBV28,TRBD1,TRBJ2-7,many,TGTGCCAGCAGTCAAACCGGGACAGGCGCCTACGAGCAGTACTTC,CASSQTGTGAYEQYF
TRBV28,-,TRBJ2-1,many,TGTGCCAGCAGTTTACCGACAGCAAGCTCCTACAATGAGCAGTTCTTC,CASSLPTASSYNEQFF
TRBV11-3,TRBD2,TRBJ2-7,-,TGTGCCAGTAGCTTAAGCGCGCGGGAGCACGAGAAGTACTTC,CASSLSAREHEKYF
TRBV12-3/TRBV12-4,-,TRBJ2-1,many,TGTGCCAGCAGTTTAGCGCGGGTGGACACTTTGTTTGGTGAGCAGTTCTTC,CASSLARVDTLFGEQFF
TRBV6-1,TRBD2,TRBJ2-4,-,TGTGCCATCAGAACCGGGACTAGCGCGGACAAAAACATTCAGTACTTC,CAIRTGTSADKNIQYF
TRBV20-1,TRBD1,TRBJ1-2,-,TGCAGTGCTAGAGAGGGGACAGGGGGCGGCTACACCTTC,CSAREGTGGGYTF
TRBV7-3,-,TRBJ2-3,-,TGTGCCAGCAGCTCGGGACCGAACACAGATACGCAGTATTTT,CASSSGPNTDTQYF
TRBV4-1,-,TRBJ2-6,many,TGCGCCAGCAGCCAAGATGGGGGGAAAACCTCTGGGGCCAACGTCCTGACTTTC,CASSQDGGKTSGANVLTF
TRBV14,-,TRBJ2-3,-,TGTGCCAGCAGCCAAGGGGCCGGAGTCTGCACAGATACGCAGTATTTT,CASSQGAGVCTDTQYF
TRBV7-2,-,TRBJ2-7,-,TGTGCCAGCAGCTTATGGGTATCTTATTCCTACGAGCAGTATTTC,CASSLWVSYSYEQYF
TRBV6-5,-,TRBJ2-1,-,TGTGCCAGCAGTTTGAGGGGAGCAGCCGACAATGAGCAGTTCTTC,CASSLRGAADNEQFF
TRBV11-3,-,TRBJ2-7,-,TGTGCCAGCAGCTTATCGGGCAGCCATGTGTTCTACGAGCAGTACTTC,CASSLSGSHVFYEQYF
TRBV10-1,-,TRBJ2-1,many,TGCGCCAGCAGTGAAGGCAGGAAATACAATGAGCAGTTCTTC,CASSEGRKYNEQFF
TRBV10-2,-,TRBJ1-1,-,TGCGCCAGCAAGGAGGACTGGGGGAACACTGAAGCGTTCTTT,CASKEDWGNTEAFF
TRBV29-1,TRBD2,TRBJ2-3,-,TGCAGCGTCACAGGACTAGCGGGGGGCACATATACGCAGTATTTT,CSVTGLAGGTYTQYF
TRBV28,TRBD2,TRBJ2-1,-,TGTGCCAGCAGTTTATCCCCGGGACTAGGAAGCTCCTACCTTGAGCAGTTCTTC,CASSLSPGLGSSYLEQFF
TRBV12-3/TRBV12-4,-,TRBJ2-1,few,TGTGCCAGCACCTATTCAGGGCGTAGCTGCAATGAGCAGTTCTTC,CASTYSGRSCNEQFF
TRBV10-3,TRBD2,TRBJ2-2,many,TGTGCCATCAGTCCGGGACTAGCGGGAGGGAACACCGGGGAGCTGTTTTTT,CAISPGLAGGNTGELFF
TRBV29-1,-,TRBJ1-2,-,TGCGGCGTTGGAGGGGAGGATTCGAGGGAAAACTATGGCTACACCTTC,CGVGGEDSRENYGYTF
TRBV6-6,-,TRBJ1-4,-,TGTGCCTGCAGTTACATCACTGATGAAAAACTGTTTTTT,CACSYITDEKLFF
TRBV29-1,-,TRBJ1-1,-,TGCAGCGTTGAAACGTGGAGGAACACTGAAGCTTTCTTT,CSVETWRNTEAFF
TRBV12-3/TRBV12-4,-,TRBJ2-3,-,TGTGCCCTCCTGGCCCAAAGCACAGATACGCAGTACTTT,CALLAQSTDTQYF
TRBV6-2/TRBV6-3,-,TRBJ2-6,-,TGTGTCAGCGCCCCTTTACCTCCGGCCAACGTTCTGACTTTC,CVSAPLPPANVLTF
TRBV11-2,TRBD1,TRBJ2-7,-,TGTGCCAGCAGCTTAAGCCCGGAGGGGGGGACAGGGGGCAACTACGAGCAGTACTTC,CASSLSPEGGTGGNYEQYF
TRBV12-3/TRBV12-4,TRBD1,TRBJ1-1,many,TGTGCCAGCAGTGCAGGAACCGGACAGGGGAACACTGAAGCTTTCTTT,CASSAGTGQGNTEAFF
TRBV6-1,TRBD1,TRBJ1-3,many,TGTGCCAGCAGTGCTAGAGGGGGCCCTGGAAACACCATATATTTT,CASSARGGPGNTIYF
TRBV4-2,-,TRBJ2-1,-,TGTGCCAGCAGCCAAGGAGGTAACAGGCGCTACAATGAGCAGTTCTTC,CASSQGGNRRYNEQFF
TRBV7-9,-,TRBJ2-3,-,TGTGTCAGCACTCCCAGACAAGACTCAAGCACAAATACGCAGTATTTT,CVSTPRQDSSTNTQYF